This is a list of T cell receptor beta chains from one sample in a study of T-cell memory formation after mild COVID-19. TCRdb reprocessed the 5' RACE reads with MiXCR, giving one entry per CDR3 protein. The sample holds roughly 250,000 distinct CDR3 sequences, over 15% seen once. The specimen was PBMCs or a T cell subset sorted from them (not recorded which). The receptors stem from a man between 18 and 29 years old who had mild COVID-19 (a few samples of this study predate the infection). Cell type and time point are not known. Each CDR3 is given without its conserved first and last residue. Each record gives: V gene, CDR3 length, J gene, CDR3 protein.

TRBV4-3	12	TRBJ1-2	ASSQGGTLAGYT
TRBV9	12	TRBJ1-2	ASSTRTGGGGYT
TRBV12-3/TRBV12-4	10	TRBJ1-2	ASSFAAGGYT
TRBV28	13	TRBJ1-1	ASSFMQGMATEAF
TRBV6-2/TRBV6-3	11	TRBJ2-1	ASSYRTGDEQF
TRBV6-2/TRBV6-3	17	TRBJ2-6	ASSYFPGQWGSGANVLT
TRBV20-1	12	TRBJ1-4	SARGGPPNEKLF
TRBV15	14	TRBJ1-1	ATSRGDLAENTEAF
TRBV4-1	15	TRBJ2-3	ASSRDLLAVRTDTQY
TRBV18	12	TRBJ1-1	ASSAGQLFTEAF
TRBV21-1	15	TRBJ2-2	ASSKGAGNSNTGELF